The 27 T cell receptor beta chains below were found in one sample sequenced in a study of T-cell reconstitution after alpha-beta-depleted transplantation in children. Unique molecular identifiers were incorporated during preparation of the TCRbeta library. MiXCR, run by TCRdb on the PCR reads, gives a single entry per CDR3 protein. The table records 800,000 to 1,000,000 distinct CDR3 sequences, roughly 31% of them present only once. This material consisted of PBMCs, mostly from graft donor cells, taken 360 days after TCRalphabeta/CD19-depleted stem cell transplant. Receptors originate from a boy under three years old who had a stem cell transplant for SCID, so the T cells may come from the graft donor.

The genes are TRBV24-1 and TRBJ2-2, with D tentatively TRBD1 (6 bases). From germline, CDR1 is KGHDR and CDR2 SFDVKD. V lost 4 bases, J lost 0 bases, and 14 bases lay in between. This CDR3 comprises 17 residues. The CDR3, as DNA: TGTGCCACCAGTGACAGCCGGGACAACCCGAACACCGGGGAGCTGTTTTTT. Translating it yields CATSDSRDNPNTGELFF.

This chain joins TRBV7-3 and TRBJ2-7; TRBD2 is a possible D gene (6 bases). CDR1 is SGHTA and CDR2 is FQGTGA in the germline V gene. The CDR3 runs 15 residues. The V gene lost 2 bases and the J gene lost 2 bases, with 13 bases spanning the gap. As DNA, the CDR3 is TGTGCCAGCAGCTTAGATGGGACTTCCACCTACGAGCAGTACTTC. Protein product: CASSLDGTSTYEQYF.

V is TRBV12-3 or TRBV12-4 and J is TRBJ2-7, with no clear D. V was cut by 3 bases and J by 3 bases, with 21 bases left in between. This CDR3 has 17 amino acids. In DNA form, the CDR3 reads TGTGCCAGCAGTTTTAAGCAGGCCGGTCCTTACGGCTACGAGCAGTACTTC. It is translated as CASSFKQAGPYGYEQYF.

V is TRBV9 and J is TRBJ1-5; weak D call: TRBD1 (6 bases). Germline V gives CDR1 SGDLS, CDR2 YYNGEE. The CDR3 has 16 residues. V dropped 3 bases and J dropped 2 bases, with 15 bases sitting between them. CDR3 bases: TGTGCCAGCAGCGCGATACAGGGAACTGGCAATCAGCCCCAGCATTTT. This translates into CASSAIQGTGNQPQHF.

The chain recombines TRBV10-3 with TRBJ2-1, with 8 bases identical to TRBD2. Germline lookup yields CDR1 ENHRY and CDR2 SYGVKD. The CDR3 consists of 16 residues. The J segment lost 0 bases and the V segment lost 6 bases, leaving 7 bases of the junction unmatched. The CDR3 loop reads CAIRGSGATSYNEQFF. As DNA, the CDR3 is TGTGCCATCAGAGGTAGCGGGGCGACCTCCTACAATGAGCAGTTCTTC.

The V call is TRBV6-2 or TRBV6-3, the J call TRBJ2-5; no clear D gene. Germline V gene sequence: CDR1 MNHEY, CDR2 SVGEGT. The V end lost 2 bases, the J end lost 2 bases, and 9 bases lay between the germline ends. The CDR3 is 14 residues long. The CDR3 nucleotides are TGTGCCAGCAGTTACGGGGTTTATCAAGAGACCCAGTACTTC. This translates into CASSYGVYQETQYF.

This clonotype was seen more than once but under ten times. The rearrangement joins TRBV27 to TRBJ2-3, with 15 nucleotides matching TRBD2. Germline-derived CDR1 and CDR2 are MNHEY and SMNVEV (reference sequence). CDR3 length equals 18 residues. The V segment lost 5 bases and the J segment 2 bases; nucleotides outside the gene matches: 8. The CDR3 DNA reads TGTGCCAGCAGTCCGGGACTAGCGGGGGGCTACCCCACAGATACGCAGTATTTT. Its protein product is CASSPGLAGGYPTDTQYF.

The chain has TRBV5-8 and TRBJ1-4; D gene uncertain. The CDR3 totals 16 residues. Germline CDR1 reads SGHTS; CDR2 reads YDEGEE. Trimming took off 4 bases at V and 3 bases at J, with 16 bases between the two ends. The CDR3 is CASSQARGLANEKLFF. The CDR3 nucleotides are TGTGCCAGCAGCCAGGCGCGGGGATTGGCTAATGAAAAACTGTTTTTT. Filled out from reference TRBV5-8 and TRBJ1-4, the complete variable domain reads EAGVTQSPTHLIKTRGQQATLRCSPISGHTSVYWYQQALGLGLQFLLWYDEGEERNRGNFPPRFSGRQFPNYSSELNVNALELEDSALYLCASSQARGLANEKLFFGSGTQLSVL.

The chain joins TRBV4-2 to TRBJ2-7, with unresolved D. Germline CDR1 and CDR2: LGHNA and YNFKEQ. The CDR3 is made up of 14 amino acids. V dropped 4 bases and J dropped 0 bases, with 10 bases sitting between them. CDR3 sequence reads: CASSLFLSSYEQYF. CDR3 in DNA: TGTGCCAGCAGCCTTTTTCTGAGCTCCTACGAGCAGTACTTC.

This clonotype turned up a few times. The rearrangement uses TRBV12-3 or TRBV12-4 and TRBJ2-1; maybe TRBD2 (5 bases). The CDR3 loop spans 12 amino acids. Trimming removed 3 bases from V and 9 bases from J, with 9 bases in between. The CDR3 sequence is CASSLSSSEQFF. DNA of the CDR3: TGTGCCAGCAGTTTGTCTAGCAGTGAGCAGTTCTTC.

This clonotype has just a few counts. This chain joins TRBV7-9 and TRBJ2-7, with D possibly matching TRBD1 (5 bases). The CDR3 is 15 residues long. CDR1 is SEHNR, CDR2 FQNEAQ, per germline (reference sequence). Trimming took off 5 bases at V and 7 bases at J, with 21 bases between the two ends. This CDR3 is CASSPSRSGPREQYF. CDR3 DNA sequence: TGTGCCAGCAGCCCCAGTAGGTCAGGGCCGAGGGAGCAGTACTTC.

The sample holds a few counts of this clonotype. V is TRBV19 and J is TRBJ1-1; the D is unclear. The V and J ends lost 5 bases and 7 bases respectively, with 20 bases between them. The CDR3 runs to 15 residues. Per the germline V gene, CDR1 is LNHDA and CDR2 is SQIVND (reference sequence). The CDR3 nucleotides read TGTGCCAGTAGTCCGGACGTGGTAGGAACGGATGAAGCTTTCTTT. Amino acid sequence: CASSPDVVGTDEAFF.

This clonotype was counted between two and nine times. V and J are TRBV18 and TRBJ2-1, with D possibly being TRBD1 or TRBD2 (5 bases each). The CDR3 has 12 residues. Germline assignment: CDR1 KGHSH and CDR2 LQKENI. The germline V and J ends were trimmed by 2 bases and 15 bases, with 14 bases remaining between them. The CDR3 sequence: CASSPGAGAGFF. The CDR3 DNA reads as TGTGCCAGCTCACCAGGGGCCGGGGCGGGGTTCTTC.

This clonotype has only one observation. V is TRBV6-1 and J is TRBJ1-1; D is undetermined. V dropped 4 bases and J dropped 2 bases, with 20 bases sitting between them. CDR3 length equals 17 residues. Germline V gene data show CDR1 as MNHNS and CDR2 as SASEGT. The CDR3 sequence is CASSVGSQTPLNTEAFF. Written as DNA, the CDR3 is TGTGCCAGCAGTGTCGGGAGCCAAACTCCCCTAAACACTGAAGCTTTCTTT.

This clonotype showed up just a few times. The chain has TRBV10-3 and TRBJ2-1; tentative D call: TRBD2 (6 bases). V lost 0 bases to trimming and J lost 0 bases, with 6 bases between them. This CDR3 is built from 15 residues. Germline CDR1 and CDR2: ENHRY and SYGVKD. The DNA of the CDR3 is TGTGCCATCAGTGAGTCCGGGGGCTCCTACAATGAGCAGTTCTTC. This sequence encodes CAISESGGSYNEQFF.

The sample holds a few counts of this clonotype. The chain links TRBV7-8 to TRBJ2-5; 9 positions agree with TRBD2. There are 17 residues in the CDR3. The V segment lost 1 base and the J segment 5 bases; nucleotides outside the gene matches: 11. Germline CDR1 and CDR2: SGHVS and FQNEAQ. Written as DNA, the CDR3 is TGTGCCAGCAGCTTAGAAGTAGCGGGGGCTTTGCGGGAGACCCAGTACTTC. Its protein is CASSLEVAGALRETQYF.

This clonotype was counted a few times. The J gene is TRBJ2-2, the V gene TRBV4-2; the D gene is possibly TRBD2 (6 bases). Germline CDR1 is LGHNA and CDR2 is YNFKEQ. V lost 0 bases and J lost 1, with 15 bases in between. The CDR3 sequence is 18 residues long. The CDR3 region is CASSQERGGVLNTGELFF. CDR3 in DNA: TGTGCCAGCAGCCAAGAACGTGGCGGGGTGTTGAACACCGGGGAGCTGTTTTTT.

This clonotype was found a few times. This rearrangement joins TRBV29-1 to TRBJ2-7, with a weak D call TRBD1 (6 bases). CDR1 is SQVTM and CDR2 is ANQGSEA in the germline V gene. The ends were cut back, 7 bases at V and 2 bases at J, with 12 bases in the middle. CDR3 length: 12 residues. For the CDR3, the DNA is TGCAGCGCCAAGGGGGAAACCTACGAGCAGTACTTC. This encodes CSAKGETYEQYF.

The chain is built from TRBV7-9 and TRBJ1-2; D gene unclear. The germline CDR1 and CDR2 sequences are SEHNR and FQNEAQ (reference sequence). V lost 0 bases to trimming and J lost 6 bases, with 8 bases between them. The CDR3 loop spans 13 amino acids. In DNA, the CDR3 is TGTGCCAGCAGCTTAGCGGACGGAGATGGCTACACCTTC. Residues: CASSLADGDGYTF. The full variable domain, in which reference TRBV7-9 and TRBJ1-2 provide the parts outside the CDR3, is DTGVSQNPRHKITKRGQNVTFRCDPISEHNRLYWYRQTLGQGPEFLTYFQNEAQLEKSRLLSDRFSAERPKGSFSTLEIQRTEQGDSAMYLCASSLADGDGYTFGSGTRLTVV.

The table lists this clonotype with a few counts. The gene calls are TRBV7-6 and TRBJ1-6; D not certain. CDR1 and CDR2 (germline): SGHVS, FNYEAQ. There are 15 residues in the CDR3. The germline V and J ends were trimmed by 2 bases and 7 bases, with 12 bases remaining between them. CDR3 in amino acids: CASSLLGIRNSPLHF. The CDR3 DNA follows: TGTGCCAGCAGCTTACTGGGGATTCGGAATTCACCCCTCCACTTT.

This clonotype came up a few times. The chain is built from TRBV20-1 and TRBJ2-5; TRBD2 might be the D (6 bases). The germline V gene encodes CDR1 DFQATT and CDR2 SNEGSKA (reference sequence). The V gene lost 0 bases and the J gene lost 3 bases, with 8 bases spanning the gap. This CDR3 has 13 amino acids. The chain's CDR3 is CSARERGKETQYF. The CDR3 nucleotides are TGCAGTGCTAGAGAGCGGGGCAAAGAGACCCAGTACTTC.

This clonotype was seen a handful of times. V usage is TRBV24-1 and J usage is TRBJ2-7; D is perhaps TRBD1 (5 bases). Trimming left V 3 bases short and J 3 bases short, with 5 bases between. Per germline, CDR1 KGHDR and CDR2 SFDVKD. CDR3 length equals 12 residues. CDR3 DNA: TGTGCCACCAGTGATGACAGCTACGAGCAGTACTTC. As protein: CATSDDSYEQYF.

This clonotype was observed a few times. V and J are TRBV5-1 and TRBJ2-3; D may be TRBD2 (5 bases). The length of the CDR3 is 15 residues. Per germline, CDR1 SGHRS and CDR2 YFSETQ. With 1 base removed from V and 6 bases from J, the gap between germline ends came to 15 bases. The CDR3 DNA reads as TGCGCCAGCAGCTTGAGAGCGGCGGCTCGGGATACGCAGTATTTT. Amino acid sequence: CASSLRAAARDTQYF. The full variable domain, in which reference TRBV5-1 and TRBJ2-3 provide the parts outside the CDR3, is KAGVTQTPRYLIKTRGQQVTLSCSPISGHRSVSWYQQTPGQGLQFLFEYFSETQRNKGNFPGRFSGRQFSNSRSEMNVSTLELGDSALYLCASSLRAAARDTQYFGPGTRLTVL.

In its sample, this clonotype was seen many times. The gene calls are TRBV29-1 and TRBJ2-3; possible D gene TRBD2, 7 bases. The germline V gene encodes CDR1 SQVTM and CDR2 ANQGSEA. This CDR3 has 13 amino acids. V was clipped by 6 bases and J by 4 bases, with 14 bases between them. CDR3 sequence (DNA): TGCAGCGTCCCCGGGGGGCTCGCAGATACGCAGTATTTT. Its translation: CSVPGGLADTQYF.

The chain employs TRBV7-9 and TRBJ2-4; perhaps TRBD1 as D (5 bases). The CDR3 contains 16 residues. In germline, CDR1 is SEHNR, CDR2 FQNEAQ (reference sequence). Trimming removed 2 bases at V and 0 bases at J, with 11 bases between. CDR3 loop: CASSLQGALAKNIQYF. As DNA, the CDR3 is TGTGCCAGCAGCTTACAAGGGGCACTAGCCAAAAACATTCAGTACTTC.

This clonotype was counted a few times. The CDR3 reads CASQLGAGASTDTQYF. The CDR3 region has the DNA TGTGCCAGCCAGCTCGGGGCAGGAGCTAGCACAGATACGCAGTATTTT. The chain links TRBV2 to TRBJ2-3; D could derive from TRBD1 or TRBD2 (5 bases each). The V end lost 8 bases, the J end lost 0 bases, and 18 bases lay between the germline ends. The CDR3 sequence is 16 residues long. The germline V gene encodes CDR1 SNHLY and CDR2 FYNNEI.

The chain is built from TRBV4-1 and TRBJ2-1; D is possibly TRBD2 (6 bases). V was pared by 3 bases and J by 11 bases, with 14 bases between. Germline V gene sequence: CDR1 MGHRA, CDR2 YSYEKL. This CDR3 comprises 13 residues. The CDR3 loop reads CASSQVTLAQQFF. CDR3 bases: TGCGCCAGCAGCCAGGTGACCCTAGCGCAGCAGTTCTTC.